This T cell receptor beta chain is drawn from a study of blood T cell repertoires in COVID-19. J lost 5 bases, V lost 4 bases, and 8 bases had no gene match. The CDR3 totals 14 residues. Germline V lookup: CDR1 SGHNT, CDR2 YYREEE (reference sequence). Assay used: immunoSEQ multiplex PCR; TCRdb lists only in-frame clones, some missing. The sample records roughly 140,000 clones, around 80% being singletons. The gene calls are TRBV5-4 and TRBJ1-1; 7 positions agree with TRBD1. Sequencing was performed on PBMCs or T cells enriched from blood (not recorded which). This TCR derives from a woman aged 18-35 years who had been exposed to COVID-19. CDR3 bases: TGTGCCAGCAGCCCGGGACAGCGACTGACTGAAGCTTTCTTT. Protein sequence: CASSPGQRLTEAFF.